This note documents a single T cell receptor beta chain sequence. Its antigen is not known. Losses at the gene ends were 6 bases for V and 3 bases for J; bases not matched to a gene: 8. Germline lookup yields CDR1 KGHSH and CDR2 LQKENI. This CDR3 has 14 amino acids. This specimen comes from a study of T cell repertoires and HLA-DP antigens. Using immunoSEQ multiplex PCR, the repertoire was profiled, and TCRdb retains in-frame clones only, with some absent. Among around 100,000 clones listed, more than 85% were seen once. Points from the study as a whole: Antigen presentation used HeLa cells, with total CD4+ cells responding.

The chain has TRBV18 and TRBJ2-7, with TRBD1 matching 7 bases. The source of this sequence is a young woman in good health and CMV-seronegative. The sequencing input was CD4+ T cells from PBMCs. CDR3 DNA: TGTGCCAGCTCCCAACTCCGGGACAGCTACGAGCAGTACTTC. It specifies CASSQLRDSYEQYF.